This TCR beta chain originates from a study of T cell changes during pregnancy in multiple sclerosis. V trimming: 5 bases; J trimming: 4 bases; junction bases outside the gene matches: 3. There are 14 residues in the CDR3. Per germline, CDR1 MNHEY and CDR2 SMNVEV (reference sequence). The repertoire was sequenced with immunoSEQ multiplex PCR; TCRdb's copy has only in-frame clones and lacks some. The data contain under 110,000 clones, about 89% of them singletons. The receptor comes from a female donor with multiple sclerosis, enrolled in a pregnancy study. J is TRBJ2-3 and V is TRBV27, with 10 nucleotides matching TRBD1. The source material was peripheral blood, sampled before pregnancy. DNA of the CDR3: TGTGCCAGCAGTGACAGGGGGCGCCCAGATACGCAGTATTTT. It translates to CASSDRGRPDTQYF.